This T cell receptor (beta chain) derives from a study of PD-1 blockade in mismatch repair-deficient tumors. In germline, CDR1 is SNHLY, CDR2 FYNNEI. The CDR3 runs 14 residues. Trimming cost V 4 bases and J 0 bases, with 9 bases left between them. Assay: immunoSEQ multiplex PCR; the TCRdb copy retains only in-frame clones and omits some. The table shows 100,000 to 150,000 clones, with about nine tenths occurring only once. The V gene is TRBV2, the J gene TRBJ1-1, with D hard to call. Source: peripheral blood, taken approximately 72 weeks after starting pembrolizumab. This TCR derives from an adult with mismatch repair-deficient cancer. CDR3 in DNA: TGTGCCAGCAGTGTAGGCCGACTGAACACTGAAGCTTTCTTT. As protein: CASSVGRLNTEAFF.